This entry describes one TCR beta chain. What it binds is unknown. The data were obtained in a study of human T cells and chemical hapten exposure. Study-wide results and limits: TCRs above 1 in 1000 frequency did not change with DPC sensitization.

Time point in this sample: patch test 3, about 24 weeks after DPC sensitization. As for treatment: therapeutic diphenylcyclopropenone sensitization with weekly scalp DPC. The CDR3 has 15 amino acids. Per the germline V gene, CDR1 is SEHNR and CDR2 is FQNEAQ (reference sequence). Between the trimmed V and J ends, which lost 0 bases and 3 bases, there was a span of 11 bases. Each CDR3 protein gets one entry after TCRdb re-called the RACE reads with MiXCR. In the table there are under 200,000 distinct CDR3 sequences, 28% of which are singletons. The receptor's source is a young woman with alopecia areata. Some clones in this sample may be carry-over from other donors' samples. Here the sequenced sample was whole blood, taken in connection with sensitization to the hapten diphenylcyclopropenone (DPC). The V and J genes are TRBV7-9 and TRBJ1-1, with D unclear. The CDR3 nucleotides read TGTGCCAGCAGCTTAGCATTTGCGAAAGACACTGAAGCTTTCTTT. It translates to CASSLAFAKDTEAFF. The full variable domain, in which reference TRBV7-9 and TRBJ1-1 provide the parts outside the CDR3, is DTGVSQNPRHKITKRGQNVTFRCDPISEHNRLYWYRQTLGQGPEFLTYFQNEAQLEKSRLLSDRFSAERPKGSFSTLEIQRTEQGDSAMYLCASSLAFAKDTEAFFGQGTRLTVV.